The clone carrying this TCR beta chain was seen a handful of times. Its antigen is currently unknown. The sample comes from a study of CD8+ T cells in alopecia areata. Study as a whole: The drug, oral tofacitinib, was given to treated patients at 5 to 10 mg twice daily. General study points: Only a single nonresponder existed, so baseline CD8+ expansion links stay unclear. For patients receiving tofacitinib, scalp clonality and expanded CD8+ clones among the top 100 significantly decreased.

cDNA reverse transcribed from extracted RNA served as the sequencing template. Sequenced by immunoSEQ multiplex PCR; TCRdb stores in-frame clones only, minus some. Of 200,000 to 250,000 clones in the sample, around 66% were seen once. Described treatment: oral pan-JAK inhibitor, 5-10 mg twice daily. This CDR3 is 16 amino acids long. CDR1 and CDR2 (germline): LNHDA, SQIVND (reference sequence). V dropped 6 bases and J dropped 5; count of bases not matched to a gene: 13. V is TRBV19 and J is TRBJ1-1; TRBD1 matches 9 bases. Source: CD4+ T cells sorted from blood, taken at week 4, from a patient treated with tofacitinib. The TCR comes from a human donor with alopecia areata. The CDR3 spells CASSQTGGMGSTEAFF. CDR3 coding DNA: TGTGCCAGTAGCCAAACAGGGGGCATGGGGTCAACTGAAGCTTTCTTT.